This T cell receptor beta chain was captured by sequencing in a study of regulatory T cells in long-lasting Graves disease. The time point denotes: newly diagnosed GD, antithyroid drugs for less than 3 months. TCR sequences were obtained from RNA taken from PBMCs. Details on this clonotype: The target antigen is unknown.

Findings and caveats of the study: The number of shared public clonotypes was higher in persistent patients (approximately 2,600) than new patients (966). Persistent Graves' disease cases displayed lower TCR diversity than newly diagnosed ones. Preferential use of TRBV28, TRBJ1-2 and TRBJ2-5 was seen in persistent disease.

Germline-derived CDR1 and CDR2 are DFQATT and SNEGSKA (reference sequence). The CDR3 length is 12 residues. V trimming: 6 bases; J trimming: 10 bases; junction bases outside the gene matches: 10. iRepertoire HTBI primers and Arm-PCR of CDR3 regions built TCR beta libraries. TCRdb fed the multiplex PCR reads into MiXCR, producing one record per CDR3 protein. The sample consists of 350,000 to 450,000 distinct CDR3 sequences, roughly 12% of them appearing once. The sample also formed part of further work on T cells in Graves' hyperthyroidism and ophthalmopathy.

The clonotype comes from a woman younger than 35 with Graves disease. This chain joins TRBV20-1 and TRBJ1-1; 8 bases agree with TRBD1. The sequencing here drew on peripheral blood mononuclear cells (PBMCs), taken at new diagnosis, from a patient treated with antithyroid drugs. In nucleotides, the CDR3 is TGCAGTGCCGGGGGACAGGATGAGGGAGCTTTCTTT. It is translated as CSAGGQDEGAFF.